This T cell receptor beta chain was retrieved from a study of T-cell reconstitution after alpha-beta-depleted transplantation in children. This clonotype was counted between two and nine times. The target antigen is unknown. Points from the study as a whole: Several hundred rapidly expanded clones from non-depleted graft cells reportedly supplied alpha-beta T cells about two months post-transplant. There were some patients whose high TCRbeta diversity at day 60 came from surviving recipient T cells and thymic progenitors. When one year had passed after transplant, most T-cell counts and diversity came from newly produced T cells.

Germline V gives CDR1 SQVTM, CDR2 ANQGSEA. The CDR3 loop spans 14 amino acids. Trimming took off 4 bases at V and 3 bases at J, with 14 bases between the two ends. Preparing the TCRbeta library involved the use of unique molecular identifiers. TCRdb redid the calling of the PCR reads with MiXCR, one entry per CDR3 protein. The sample has fewer than 550,000 distinct CDR3 sequences; roughly 10% are singletons. The rearrangement joins TRBV29-1 to TRBJ2-3; possible D gene TRBD2, 5 bases. Material: PBMCs, mostly from graft donor cells, obtained 180 days after TCRalphabeta/CD19-depleted stem cell transplant. The sequence was obtained from a female patient aged 2-9 years who had a stem cell transplant for aplastic anemia, so the T cells may come from the graft donor. The DNA of the CDR3 is TGCAGCGTTGTGGCCCCCGGGATGACAGATACGCAGTATTTT. It encodes CSVVAPGMTDTQYF.